The source of this T cell receptor beta chain is a study of blood T cell repertoires in COVID-19. At the level of the study: Spain, Italy and the United States supplied samples that represented acute and convalescent COVID-19. T cells, B-cell-depleted T cells, or PBMCs supplied cDNA or gDNA.

This clone is a singleton in its sample. Original handling: From reference gene primer amplification, estimates of nucleated cell counts were derived. This table comes from immunoSEQ multiplex PCR, and its TCRdb copy is limited to in-frame clones, with some not included. That table is the source of V, J and clone size, and D and trimming were worked out from the DNA. The table lists 250,000 to 300,000 clones, approximately 91% of them singletons. This CDR3 comprises 14 residues. Per the germline V gene, CDR1 is SGHVS and CDR2 is FQNEAQ. V trimming: 5 bases; J trimming: 4 bases; junction bases outside the gene matches: 7.

Sequenced material: peripheral blood. This sequence joins TRBV7-8 and TRBJ1-1; 7 nucleotides agree with TRBD1. The receptor was isolated from a woman aged 30 to 39 with acute or convalescent COVID-19. This CDR3 reads CASSQDRMFTEAFF. CDR3 bases: TGTGCCAGCAGCCAGGACAGGATGTTCACTGAAGCTTTCTTT.